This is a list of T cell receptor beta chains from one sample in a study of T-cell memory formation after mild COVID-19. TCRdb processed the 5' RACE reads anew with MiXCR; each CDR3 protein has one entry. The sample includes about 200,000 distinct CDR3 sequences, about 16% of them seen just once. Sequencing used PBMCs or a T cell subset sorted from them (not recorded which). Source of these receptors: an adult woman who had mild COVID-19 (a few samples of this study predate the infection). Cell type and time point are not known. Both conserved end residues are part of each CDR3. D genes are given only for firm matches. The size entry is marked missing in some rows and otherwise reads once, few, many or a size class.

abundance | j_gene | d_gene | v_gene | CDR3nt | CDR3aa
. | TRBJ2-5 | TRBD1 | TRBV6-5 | TGTGCCAGCAGTGAAACAGGGGGCGGGGAGACCCAGTACTTC | CASSETGGGETQYF
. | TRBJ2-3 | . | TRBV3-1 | TGTGCCAGCAGCCAAGCCACAGATACGCAGTATTTT | CASSQATDTQYF
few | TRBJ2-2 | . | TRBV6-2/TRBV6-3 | TGTGCCAGCAGTTACTCGTGGGGTACCGGGGAGCTGTTTTTT | CASSYSWGTGELFF
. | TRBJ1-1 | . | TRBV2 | TGTGCCAGCAGTTACAGAGTTATGAACACTGAAGCTTTCTTT | CASSYRVMNTEAFF
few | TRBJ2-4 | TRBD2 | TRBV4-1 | TGCGCCAGCAGCCTAGCGGGGAACGACATTCAGTACTTC | CASSLAGNDIQYF
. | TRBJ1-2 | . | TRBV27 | TGTGCCAGCAGTCCCGTACAGCGGGGCGACTATGGCTACACCTTC | CASSPVQRGDYGYTF
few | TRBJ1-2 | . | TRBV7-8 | TGTGCCAGCAGCTTAACGGGGGGGATTCATGGCTACACCTTC | CASSLTGGIHGYTF
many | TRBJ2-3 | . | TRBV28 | TGTGCCAGCAGTTTTTGGGCAGGGACGAGCCCTTCGCCAGATACGCAGTATTTT | CASSFWAGTSPSPDTQYF
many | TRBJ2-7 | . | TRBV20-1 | TGCAGTGCTAGTGTCACGGGCGGGAACTCCTACGAGCAGTACTTC | CSASVTGGNSYEQYF
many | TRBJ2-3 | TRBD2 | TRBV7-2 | TGTGCCAGCAGCTCTAATTTGCTAGCGGGAGGGATGGGGTCAGATACGCAGTATTTT | CASSSNLLAGGMGSDTQYF
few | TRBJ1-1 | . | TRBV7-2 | TGTGCCAGCAGCCCAGTCGGGAGGGGGGCTAACGCTGAAGCTTTCTTT | CASSPVGRGANAEAFF
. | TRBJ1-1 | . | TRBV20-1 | TGCAGTGCTAGAGATATCGGGAACACTGAAGCTTTCTTT | CSARDIGNTEAFF
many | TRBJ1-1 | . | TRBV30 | TGTGCCTGGAGGGTAGCCATGAACACTGAAGCTTTCTTT | CAWRVAMNTEAFF
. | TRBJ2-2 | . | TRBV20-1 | TGCAGTGCTAGAGGCTGGCGTCGCGGGGAGCTGTTTTTT | CSARGWRRGELFF
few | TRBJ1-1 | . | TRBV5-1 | TGCGCCAGCAGCTTGGATCAGGGGTGGACTGAAGCTTTCTTT | CASSLDQGWTEAFF
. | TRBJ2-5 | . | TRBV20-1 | TGCAGTGCTAGAGATTATGGGCGTTCAGTGGAGACCCAGTACTTC | CSARDYGRSVETQYF
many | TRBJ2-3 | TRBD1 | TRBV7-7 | TGTGCTAGCAGCCCCGACAGGGGGACAGATACGCAGTATTTT | CASSPDRGTDTQYF
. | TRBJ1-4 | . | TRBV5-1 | TGCGCCAGCAGTCCATCGGGAGAAAATGAAAAACTGTTTTTT | CASSPSGENEKLFF
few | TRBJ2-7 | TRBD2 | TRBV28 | TGTGCCAGCAGACCGGGACTAGCGGGAGTGGCGCAGTACTTC | CASRPGLAGVAQYF
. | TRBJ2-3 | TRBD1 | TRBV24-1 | TGTGCCACCAGTGATCCCGGGACAGGGGGCGAAGATACGCAGTATTTT | CATSDPGTGGEDTQYF
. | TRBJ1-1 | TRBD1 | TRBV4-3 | TGCGCCAGCAGCCAAATGGGGACAGCCTCCTCCAAGCTTTTCTTT | CASSQMGTASSKLFF
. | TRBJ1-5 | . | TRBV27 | TGTGCCAGCAGTTCTTTTATTAGGGGAAGCAATCAGCCCCAGCATTTT | CASSSFIRGSNQPQHF
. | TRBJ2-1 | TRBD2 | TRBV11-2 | TGTGCCAGCAGCTTAGCGGGAGGGAACAATGAGCAGTTCTTC | CASSLAGGNNEQFF
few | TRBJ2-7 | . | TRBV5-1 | TGCGCCAGCAGCTTGGGTGGTTGGGGCCAAAGCTCCTACGAGCAGTACTTC | CASSLGGWGQSSYEQYF
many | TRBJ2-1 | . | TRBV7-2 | TGTGCCAGCAGCCTCGAAAGAGGACGGCGGGGGCCCAATGAGCAGTTCTTC | CASSLERGRRGPNEQFF
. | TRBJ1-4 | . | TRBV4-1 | TGCGCCAGCAGCCATACTTGGGGCACTAATGAAAAACTGTTTTTT | CASSHTWGTNEKLFF
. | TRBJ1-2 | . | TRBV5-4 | TGTGCCAGCAGCTATGCACCTGGGAGCGACTATGGCTACACCTTC | CASSYAPGSDYGYTF
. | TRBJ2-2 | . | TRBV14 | TGTGCCAGCAGCCGGTTGGAGCTGTTTTTT | CASSRLELFF
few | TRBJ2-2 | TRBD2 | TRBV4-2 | TGTGCCAGCAGCCGGGAGGGAGGAAACACCGGGGAGCTGTTTTTT | CASSREGGNTGELFF
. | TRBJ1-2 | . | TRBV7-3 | TGTGCCAGCAGCTTAACGGGGGGGGTTGAGGGCTACACCTTC | CASSLTGGVEGYTF
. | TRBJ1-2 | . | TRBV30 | TGTGCCTGGAGTATACGCCCGGGAGATGGCTACACCTTC | CAWSIRPGDGYTF
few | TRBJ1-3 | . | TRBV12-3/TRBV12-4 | TGTGCCAGCAGTGCGGGGGGGAACTCTGGAAACACCATATATTTT | CASSAGGNSGNTIYF
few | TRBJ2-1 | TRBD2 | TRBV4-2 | TGTGCCAGCAGCCAGAGTCCGGGACTAGCGGGGGGATACAATGAGCAGTTCTTC | CASSQSPGLAGGYNEQFF
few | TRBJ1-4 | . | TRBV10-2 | TGCGCCAGCAGTGAGCCAGGGGAGGGGAATGAAAAACTGTTTTTT | CASSEPGEGNEKLFF
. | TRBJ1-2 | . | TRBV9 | TGTGCCAGCAGCGTCCTAGTGGACTATGGCTACACCTTC | CASSVLVDYGYTF
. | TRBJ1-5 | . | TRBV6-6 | TGTGCCAGCAGTTACGAGCAGGGTAAAACGCGCAATCAGCCCCAGCATTTT | CASSYEQGKTRNQPQHF
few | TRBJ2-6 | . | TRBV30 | TGTGCCTGGAGCCCCTGGAACCTTGGGGCCAACGTCCTGACTTTC | CAWSPWNLGANVLTF
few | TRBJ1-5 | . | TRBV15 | TGTGCCACCAGCAGAGCCCTAAATCAGCCCCAGCATTTT | CATSRALNQPQHF
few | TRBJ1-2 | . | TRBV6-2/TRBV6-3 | TGTGCCAGCACCAAAAGTGGACAAGGAGGCTACACCTTC | CASTKSGQGGYTF
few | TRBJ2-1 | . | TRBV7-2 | TGTGCCAGCAGATATAGCGGTGGGGGGGCGGATCAGTTCTTC | CASRYSGGGADQFF
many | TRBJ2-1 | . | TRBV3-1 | TGTGCCAGCAGCTCCATGTACGGGCGGGCCTACAATGAGCAGTTCTTC | CASSSMYGRAYNEQFF
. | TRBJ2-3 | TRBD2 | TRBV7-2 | TGTGCCAGCAGCTTAGAGATGGCGGGAGGGCCGCCAGATACGCAGTATTTT | CASSLEMAGGPPDTQYF
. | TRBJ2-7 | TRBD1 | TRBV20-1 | TGCAGTGCTAGAGATTGGGGACAGACCTCCTACGAGCAGTACTTC | CSARDWGQTSYEQYF
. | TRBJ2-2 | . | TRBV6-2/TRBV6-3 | TGTGCCAGCAAAGGGAGTGGTGTCGGGGAGCTGTTTTTT | CASKGSGVGELFF
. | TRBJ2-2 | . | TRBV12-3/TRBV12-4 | TGTGCCAGCAGTTTAGCGGAGGGGGCGGTCGCCGGGGAGCTGTTTTTT | CASSLAEGAVAGELFF